Each of the 31 T cell receptor beta chains below was sequenced from the same sample in a study of cytomegalovirus exposure and HLA in healthy donors. TCRdb's table, derived via immunoSEQ multiplex PCR, lists solely in-frame clones and lacks some. The sample records around 69,000 clones, nearly 96% being singletons. Sequencing was done on a sample of PBMCs. Every receptor here comes from a woman aged 18-29 years in good health and CMV-seropositive.

The chain recombines TRBV9 with TRBJ1-3, with a tentative D call TRBD1 (6 bases). The ends were cut back, 9 bases at V and 7 bases at J, with 14 bases in the middle. Germline values: CDR1 SGDLS, CDR2 YYNGEE. The CDR3 sequence is 12 residues long. The CDR3 coding sequence is TGTGCCAATTCAACAGGGTCTAACACCATATATTTT. As protein: CANSTGSNTIYF.

This chain uses TRBV14 with TRBJ2-3; the D is unclear. The V end lost 2 bases, the J end lost 8 bases, and 8 bases lay between the germline ends. The germline CDR1 and CDR2 sequences are SGHDN and FVKESK. There are 12 residues in the CDR3. Here the CDR3 reads CASSQNSRTQYF. The CDR3 DNA follows: TGTGCCAGCAGCCAAAACAGTCGTACGCAGTATTTT.

In regard to this clone: One end of the junction does not line up with germline, which may come from a read error. This rearrangement joins TRBV4-3 to TRBJ2-2; 7 bases map to TRBD2. Germline V lookup: CDR1 LGHNA, CDR2 YSLEER. CDR3 length: 13 residues. CDR3 sequence reads: CASGQASGGELFF. The CDR3 DNA reads TGCGCCAGCGGCCAGGCTAGCGGCGGGGAGCTGTTTTTT.

The V and J genes are TRBV5-6 and TRBJ2-1; TRBD2 is a possible D gene (5 bases). The V gene lost 2 bases and the J gene lost 8 bases, with 17 bases spanning the gap. In germline, CDR1 is SGHDT, CDR2 YYEEEE. This CDR3 has 15 amino acids. The CDR3: CASSFVGPSHHEQFF. The CDR3 DNA follows: TGTGCCAGCAGCTTTGTTGGTCCTAGCCACCATGAGCAGTTCTTC.

The chain has TRBV6-5 and TRBJ2-3, with 9 bases lining up with TRBD2. The CDR3 length is 16 residues. The V gene's germline CDR1 is MNHEY and CDR2 SVGAGI. J lost 0 bases, V lost 1 base, and 2 bases had no gene match. The CDR3 region is CASSYWAGGSTDTQYF. The CDR3 DNA sequence: TGTGCCAGCAGTTACTGGGCGGGAGGGAGCACAGATACGCAGTATTTT.

The V gene is TRBV7-2, the J gene TRBJ2-7; TRBD2 is a possible D gene (6 bases). With 0 bases removed from V and 2 bases from J, the gap between germline ends came to 8 bases. The CDR3 loop spans 14 amino acids. Germline CDR1 reads SGHTA; CDR2 reads FQGNSA. In nucleotides, the CDR3 is TGTGCCAGCAGCTTAGCGGGAGGAACCTACGAGCAGTACTTC. Its translation is CASSLAGGTYEQYF.

The rearrangement uses TRBV21-1 and TRBJ2-3; TRBD2 is the table's D call and was not checked against the DNA. TRBV21-1 is deemed a pseudogene. This CDR3 has 15 residues. In DNA form, the CDR3 reads TGTGCCGGTCTTCCTAGCGGGAGATACACAGATACGCAGTATTTT. It yields the protein CAGLPSGRYTDTQYF.

This clone is a singleton in its sample. This chain connects TRBV7-6 to TRBJ2-7; D unresolved. This CDR3 contains 13 residues. Looked up from germline, CDR1 is SGHVS and CDR2 is FNYEAQ. Trimming removed 2 bases at V and 7 bases at J, with 12 bases between. DNA of the CDR3: TGTGCCAGCAGCTTACTTGAGGTTGAGGAGCAGTACTTC. Amino acids: CASSLLEVEEQYF.

The V gene is TRBV14, the J gene TRBJ2-1; D perhaps matches TRBD2 (6 bases). Trimming stripped 2 bases from V and 3 bases from J, with 26 bases between. Germline V gene sequence: CDR1 SGHDN, CDR2 FVKESK. CDR3 length: 20 amino acids. CDR3 in DNA: TGTGCCAGCAGCCAAAAAAAAGGGCGCGGGGAATTCCCAGACTACAATGAGCAGTTCTTC. Protein product: CASSQKKGRGEFPDYNEQFF.

The chain has TRBV5-1 and TRBJ1-1; D is uncertain. Trimming shortened V by 0 bases and J by 2 bases, and 8 bases separated the two germline ends. The CDR3 runs 14 residues. Germline V CDR1 and CDR2: SGHRS, YFSETQ. The CDR3 region is CASSLVSVNTEAFF. The CDR3 coding sequence is TGCGCCAGCAGCTTGGTATCAGTTAACACTGAAGCTTTCTTT.

This chain links TRBV29-1 with TRBJ1-1; D gene unclear. Between the trimmed V and J ends, which lost 7 bases and 0 bases, there was a span of 9 bases. Germline CDR1 is SQVTM and CDR2 is ANQGSEA. The CDR3 consists of 12 residues. The CDR3 nucleotides read TGCAGCGGCCATACAGTGAACACTGAAGCTTTCTTT. It yields the protein CSGHTVNTEAFF.

The chain couples TRBV12-5 to TRBJ2-3; 7 bases are shared with TRBD2. This CDR3 contains 15 residues. V shed 1 base, J shed 4 bases, and the junction held 5 bases outside the gene matches. Germline CDR1 reads LGHNT; CDR2 reads FRNRAP. CDR3 loop: CASGLGQRGADTQYF. CDR3 nucleotide sequence: TGTGCTAGTGGTTTGGGACAACGGGGGGCAGATACGCAGTATTTT. Complete variable domain (other parts from reference TRBV12-5 and TRBJ2-3): DARVTQTPRHKVTEMGQEVTMRCQPILGHNTVFWYRQTMMQGLELLAYFRNRAPLDDSGMPKDRFSAEMPDATLATLKIQPSEPRDSAVYFCASGLGQRGADTQYFGPGTRLTVL.

The chain combines TRBV5-8 with TRBJ1-5; 9 nucleotides align to TRBD1. The J segment lost 0 bases and the V segment lost 4 bases, leaving 2 bases of the junction unmatched. CDR3 length: 15 residues. Germline V gives CDR1 SGHTS, CDR2 YDEGEE. The CDR3 DNA is TGTGCCAGCAGCCGGACAGGGGTTAGCAATCAGCCCCAGCATTTT. Amino acids: CASSRTGVSNQPQHF.

This chain links TRBV7-3 with TRBJ2-1, with TRBD1 as a possible D gene (5 bases). Germline V gene data show CDR1 as SGHTA and CDR2 as FQGTGA. This CDR3 region has 13 residues. Trimming pared 5 bases from V and 4 bases from J, leaving 9 bases between. CDR3 sequence reads: CASSLDSYNEQFF. CDR3 DNA: TGTGCCAGCAGCCTCGACAGTTACAATGAGCAGTTCTTC. The whole variable domain, filled in from reference TRBV7-3 and TRBJ2-1, reads GAGVSQTPSNKVTEKGKYVELRCDPISGHTALYWYRQSLGQGPEFLIYFQGTGAADDSGLPNDRFFAVRPEGSVSTLKIQRTERGDSAVYLCASSLDSYNEQFFGPGTRLTVL.

The chain carries TRBV25-1 and TRBJ2-5; possible D gene TRBD2, 7 bases. Trimming stripped 7 bases from V and 4 bases from J, with 19 bases between. The CDR3 is 15 amino acids. In germline, CDR1 is MGHDK, CDR2 SYGVNS. CDR3 amino acids: CASTFKGGVVETQYF. The CDR3 DNA reads TGTGCCAGCACATTTAAGGGGGGGGTCGTAGAGACCCAGTACTTC.

V usage is TRBV19 and J usage is TRBJ1-1, with D possibly being TRBD1 (5 bases). Trimming stripped 5 bases from V and 9 bases from J, with 7 bases between. The CDR3 spans 10 residues. Per the germline V gene, CDR1 is LNHDA and CDR2 is SQIVND (reference sequence). The CDR3 region is CASSSGQAFF. CDR3 bases: TGTGCCAGTAGTTCAGGGCAAGCTTTCTTT.

The V gene is TRBV7-9, the J gene TRBJ2-1, with D uncertain. The V gene lost 10 bases and the J gene lost 0 bases, with 10 bases spanning the gap. The CDR3 has 13 amino acids. Germline CDR1 is SEHNR and CDR2 is FQNEAQ (reference sequence). The CDR3 nucleotides are TGTGCCACGATGGGCCGCTCCTACAATGAGCAGTTCTTC. This sequence encodes CATMGRSYNEQFF.

This clone has a handful of counts. The rearrangement joins TRBV30 to TRBJ2-7; 8 positions agree with TRBD1. CDR3 length: 13 residues. CDR1 is GTSNPN, CDR2 SVGIG, per germline (reference sequence). J gave up 4 bases and V 5 bases, and 7 bases lay outside the gene matches. The CDR3 here is CAWSPGQDYEQYF. The CDR3 DNA reads as TGTGCCTGGTCTCCGGGACAGGATTACGAGCAGTACTTC.

This chain connects TRBV19 to TRBJ2-3, with a tentative D call TRBD2 (6 bases). V was trimmed by 6 bases and J by 1 base, leaving 17 bases between them. The CDR3 is 16 residues long. Looked up from germline, CDR1 is LNHDA and CDR2 is SQIVND (reference sequence). DNA of the CDR3: TGTGCCAGTAGCCCGGCGGGGATATGGGGCACAGATACGCAGTATTTT. This sequence encodes CASSPAGIWGTDTQYF.

The V call is TRBV4-1, the J call TRBJ1-1, with TRBD1 matching 9 bases. Germline CDR1 and CDR2: MGHRA and YSYEKL. Trimming at V came to 1 base and at J to 2 bases, leaving 2 bases not matched to a gene. This CDR3 comprises 15 residues. CDR3 coding DNA: TGCGCCAGCAGCCAAGGGGACAGGGTTAACACTGAAGCTTTCTTT. Its translation is CASSQGDRVNTEAFF.

This clone has only one observation. This chain connects TRBV19 to TRBJ2-7, with 8 bases aligning to TRBD1. Germline trimming cut 5 bases from V and 2 bases from J; bases unmatched to any gene: 8. Germline V CDR1 and CDR2: LNHDA, SQIVND (reference sequence). The CDR3 covers 15 residues. This CDR3 reads CASSVQGAGTYEQYF. DNA for the CDR3: TGTGCCAGTAGTGTCCAGGGGGCGGGAACCTACGAGCAGTACTTC.

As DNA, the CDR3 is TGTGCCAGCAGCCCTAGGGCCAGGACAGGGTCTCCCTACGAGCAGTACTTC. The encoded protein is CASSPRARTGSPYEQYF. The genes are TRBV13 and TRBJ2-7; 8 bases fit TRBD1. V was clipped by 5 bases and J by 2 bases; unmatched bases: 14. The germline V gene encodes CDR1 PRHDT and CDR2 FYEKMQ (reference sequence). This CDR3 comprises 17 residues.

This clone occurred a few times. The gene calls are TRBV5-1 and TRBJ1-5; 10 bases align to TRBD1. Germline V lookup: CDR1 SGHRS, CDR2 YFSETQ. CDR3 length: 16 residues. The trim removed 3 bases at V and 3 bases at J, leaving 6 bases unmatched. This CDR3 reads CASSSGTGDSNQPQHF. The CDR3 coding sequence is TGCGCCAGCAGCTCCGGGACAGGGGATTCCAATCAGCCCCAGCATTTT.

This chain uses TRBV5-8 with TRBJ1-1, with TRBD1 matching 7 bases. CDR3 length equals 17 residues. Germline assignment: CDR1 SGHTS and CDR2 YDEGEE. The V gene end was trimmed by 4 bases and the J gene end by 0 bases; junction bases not matched to a gene: 12. Written as DNA, the CDR3 is TGTGCCAGCAGCGTACCGACAGGGCGGTTAATGAACACTGAAGCTTTCTTT. This translates into CASSVPTGRLMNTEAFF.

This clone was picked up a small number of times. V is TRBV9 and J is TRBJ1-2; 9 positions match TRBD1. The germline CDR1 and CDR2 sequences are SGDLS and YYNGEE. The CDR3 runs to 15 residues. V was pared by 0 bases and J by 6 bases, with 6 bases of the junction left unmatched. The DNA of the CDR3 is TGTGCCAGCAGCGTAGCCCACCGGGACAGGGATGGCTACACCTTC. This encodes CASSVAHRDRDGYTF.

V gene TRBV7-2 combines with J gene TRBJ1-4; D unclear. Germline V lookup: CDR1 SGHTA, CDR2 FQGNSA. The CDR3 totals 14 residues. Trimming took 1 base from V and 3 from J, leaving 6 bases between them. DNA of the CDR3: TGTGCCAGCAGCTTAGGGCCTCCTAATGAAAAACTGTTTTTT. Translated, it gives CASSLGPPNEKLFF.

The gene calls are TRBV4-1 and TRBJ2-4, with 9 bases fitting TRBD1. The CDR3 spans 18 residues. V shed 2 bases and J 0 bases; nucleotides not matched to a gene: 8. Germline CDR1 and CDR2: MGHRA and YSYEKL. The DNA of the CDR3 is TGCGCCAGCAGCCAATCCGGGACAGGGTTACTAGCCAAAAACATTCAGTACTTC. Translating it yields CASSQSGTGLLAKNIQYF.

The chain carries TRBV7-8 and TRBJ2-1, with D possibly matching TRBD2 (5 bases). This CDR3 has 13 amino acids. Germline lookup yields CDR1 SGHVS and CDR2 FQNEAQ. V was pared by 3 bases and J by 6 bases, with 9 bases between. CDR3 sequence (DNA): TGTGCCAGCAGCTTGATCCGGGGCAATGAGCAGTTCTTC. Its translation is CASSLIRGNEQFF.

The V gene is TRBV30, the J gene TRBJ1-5; 8 bases fit TRBD1. The trim removed 3 bases at V and 5 bases at J, leaving 6 bases unmatched. This CDR3 contains 14 residues. Per germline, CDR1 GTSNPN and CDR2 SVGIG (reference sequence). The CDR3 is CAWSSGTGDQPQHF. For the CDR3, the DNA is TGTGCCTGGAGCTCCGGGACAGGAGATCAGCCCCAGCATTTT.

The chain is built from TRBV5-6 and TRBJ2-2, with D perhaps TRBD1 (5 bases). The V end lost 0 bases, the J end lost 3 bases, and 9 bases lay between the germline ends. Per the germline V gene, CDR1 is SGHDT and CDR2 is YYEEEE. This CDR3 has 15 amino acids. CDR3 DNA: TGTGCCAGCAGCTTGGGGCAGGGCCACACCGGGGAGCTGTTTTTT. Translating it yields CASSLGQGHTGELFF.

The rearrangement uses TRBV5-5 and TRBJ2-1, with TRBD1 matching 8 bases. V lost 5 bases to trimming and J lost 3 bases; unmatched junction nucleotides: 13. Looked up from germline, CDR1 is SGHKS and CDR2 is YYEKEE (reference sequence). This CDR3 spans 17 amino acids. CDR3 bases: TGTGCCAGCAGACCTGAGATGGACAGGGTGGACTACAATGAGCAGTTCTTC. Encoded protein: CASRPEMDRVDYNEQFF.